The entry that follows covers one TCR beta chain sequence. A junction boundary mismatches the germline segment, possibly from a read error. As originally analysed: Nucleated cell counts were estimated from reference gene primer amplification. Some clones are missing from TCRdb's copy, which holds only in-frame ones; the method was immunoSEQ multiplex PCR. The V and J calls and clone size were taken over from that table, and D and trimming were inferred from the DNA. Of under 250,000 clones in the sample, about 85% are singletons; the top ten hold 3% to 3.5%. The entry originates in a study of blood T cell repertoires in COVID-19. Study-wide background: Researchers got acute and convalescent COVID-19 samples from the United States, Italy and Spain. Sources were T cells, B-cell-depleted T cells, or PBMCs; the material itself was cDNA or gDNA.

Per germline, CDR1 SSHAT and CDR2 FNYEAQ (reference sequence). The CDR3 totals 12 residues. The rearrangement uses TRBV7-7 and TRBJ2-5, with a tentative D call TRBD1 (6 bases). This receptor was taken from a man aged 18 to 30 with active or convalescent COVID-19. The sequencing input was peripheral blood. The CDR3 region is CASSPGVETQYF. DNA of the CDR3: TGTGCTAGCAGCCCAGGGGTAGAGACCCAGTACTTC.